This TCR beta chain derives from a study of cytomegalovirus exposure and HLA in healthy donors. PCR amplification relied on 60 Vbeta primers (plus 13 Jbeta primers). The assay was immunoSEQ multiplex PCR, and TCRdb's table has in-frame clones only and misses some. The repertoire includes some 130,000 clones, approximately 80% of them detected once, and 8.8% sits in the top ten. CDR3 length: 15 amino acids. Germline V gene lookup returns CDR1 SGHRS and CDR2 YFSETQ. V gave up 4 bases and J gave up 0 bases, with 12 bases separating them. The sequencing input was PBMCs. The clonotype originates from a woman aged 45-65 years in good health and CMV-seropositive. The gene calls are TRBV5-1 and TRBJ2-3; possibly TRBD1 for D (6 bases). The CDR3 loop reads CASSRTGQSTDTQYF. The CDR3 coding sequence is TGCGCCAGCAGCCGAACTGGACAGAGCACAGATACGCAGTATTTT. Looking up the rest from reference TRBV5-1 and TRBJ2-3 gives the full variable domain: KAGVTQTPRYLIKTRGQQVTLSCSPISGHRSVSWYQQTPGQGLQFLFEYFSETQRNKGNFPGRFSGRQFSNSRSEMNVSTLELGDSALYLCASSRTGQSTDTQYFGPGTRLTVL.